The T cell receptor beta chain described here comes from a study of cytomegalovirus exposure and HLA in healthy donors. A multiplex PCR was run with 60 Vbeta primers and 13 Jbeta primers. Some clones are missing from TCRdb's copy, which holds only in-frame ones; the method was immunoSEQ multiplex PCR. The table has over 200,000 clones, approximately 70% seen once; the top ten hold 2% to 3%. General observations from the study: Versus the roughly 670-donor mean, an Asian-associated ancestry cluster reportedly showed fewer N-insertions in a later analysis.

The length of the CDR3 is 15 residues. The V end lost 6 bases, the J end lost 4 bases, and 16 bases lay between the germline ends. Germline V gene sequence: CDR1 MNHEY, CDR2 SMNVEV (reference sequence). Of note for this clone: Its target is unknown.

The sequence was collected from a man aged 35 to 55 in good health and CMV-seropositive. Sequenced input: PBMCs. The chain combines TRBV27 with TRBJ1-5, with D tentatively TRBD1 (5 bases). The CDR3 DNA follows: TGTGCCAGCAGGTGGGGTGGAGGGGTTAATCAGCCCCAGCATTTT. Protein: CASRWGGGVNQPQHF.